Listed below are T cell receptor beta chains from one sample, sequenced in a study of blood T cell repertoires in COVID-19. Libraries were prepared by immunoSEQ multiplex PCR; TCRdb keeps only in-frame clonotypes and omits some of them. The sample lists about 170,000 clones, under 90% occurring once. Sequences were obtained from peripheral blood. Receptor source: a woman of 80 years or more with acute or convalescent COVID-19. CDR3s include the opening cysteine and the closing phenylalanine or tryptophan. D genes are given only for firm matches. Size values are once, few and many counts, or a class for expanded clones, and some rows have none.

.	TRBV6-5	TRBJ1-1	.	CASSITRGTIEAFF	TGTGCCAGCAGTATAACGCGGGGGACGATTGAAGCTTTCTTT
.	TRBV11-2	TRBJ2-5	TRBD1	CASSSRDRGDLETQYF	TGTGCCAGCAGCTCCAGGGACAGGGGGGATTTAGAGACCCAGTACTTC
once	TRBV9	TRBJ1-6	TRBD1	CASSETRDRYNSPLHF	TGTGCCAGCAGCGAAACCCGGGACAGGTATAATTCACCCCTCCACTTT
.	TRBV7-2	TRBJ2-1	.	CASSSGQDPYNEQFF	TGTGCCAGCAGCTCAGGACAAGACCCCTACAATGAGCAGTTCTTC
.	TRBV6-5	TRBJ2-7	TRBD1	CASSTHGTGDYEQYF	TGTGCCAGCAGCACCCACGGGACAGGTGATTACGAGCAGTACTTC
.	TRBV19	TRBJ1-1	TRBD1	CASRDRGIRTEAFF	TGTGCCAGTCGAGACAGGGGAATCCGCACTGAAGCTTTCTTT
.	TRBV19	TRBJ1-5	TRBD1	CASSIGGLAGGAQHF	TGTGCCAGTAGTATAGGAGGGCTCGCAGGGGGAGCCCAGCATTTT
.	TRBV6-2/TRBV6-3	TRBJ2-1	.	CASSYLDSTNEQFF	TGTGCCAGCAGTTACCTCGACAGCACCAATGAGCAGTTCTTC
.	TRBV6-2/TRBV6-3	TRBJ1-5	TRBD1	CASSYARTGDQPQHF	TGTGCCAGCAGTTACGCCCGGACAGGAGATCAGCCCCAGCATTTT
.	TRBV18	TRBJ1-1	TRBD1	CASSPGQMNTEAFF	TGTGCCAGCTCACCGGGACAGATGAACACTGAAGCTTTCTTT
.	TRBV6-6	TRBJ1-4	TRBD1	CASSYSTGFEKLFF	TGTGCCAGCAGTTACTCGACAGGGTTTGAAAAACTGTTTTTT
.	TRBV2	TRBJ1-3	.	CASSEWQGRSSGNTIYF	TGTGCCAGCAGTGAGTGGCAGGGGCGCTCCTCTGGAAACACCATATATTTT
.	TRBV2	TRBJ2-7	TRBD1	CASSEDRGLGEQYF	TGTGCCAGCAGTGAAGACAGGGGTTTGGGCGAGCAGTACTTC
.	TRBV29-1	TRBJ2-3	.	CSVVVQASTDTQYF	TGCAGCGTTGTCGTGCAGGCCAGCACAGATACGCAGTATTTT
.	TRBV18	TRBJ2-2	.	CASSLPGGTGELFF	TGTGCCAGCTCCCTCCCCGGGGGCACCGGGGAGCTGTTTTTT
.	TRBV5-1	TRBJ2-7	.	CASRPVGFSYEQYF	TGCGCCAGCCGGCCGGTCGGGTTCTCCTACGAGCAGTACTTC
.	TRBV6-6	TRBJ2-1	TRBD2	CASRSYQREVSNEQFF	TGTGCCAGCAGGTCATACCAGCGGGAGGTTAGCAATGAGCAGTTCTTC